This TCR beta chain was captured by sequencing in a study of blood T cell repertoires in COVID-19. Study overall: T cells, B-cell-depleted T cells, or PBMCs supplied cDNA or gDNA.

Trimming left V 3 bases short and J 1 base short, with 18 bases between. This CDR3 contains 17 residues. Germline-derived CDR1 and CDR2 are MNHNS and SASEGT. Source study methods: Amplifying reference gene primers gave estimates of nucleated cell counts. Measured with immunoSEQ multiplex PCR; TCRdb has only the in-frame clones, and not every one. The V and J calls and the clone size are those of that table, but D and trimming were determined from the DNA. The sample records around 250,000 clones, approximately 90% being singletons. Categorization into cohorts depended on clinical history that participants reported. The recovered donors of Cohort 3 showed two negative PCRs, clearance, or symptom resolution.

What was sequenced was PBMCs or T cells enriched from blood (not recorded which). The clonotype originates from a woman between 25 and 40 years old who had recovered from COVID-19. The chain carries TRBV6-1 and TRBJ1-1; D is possibly TRBD1 (6 bases). CDR3 loop: CASSESPLDRRNTEAFF. CDR3 sequence (DNA): TGTGCCAGCAGTGAGTCCCCCCTCGACAGGCGGAACACTGAAGCTTTCTTT.